The 14 T cell receptor beta chains below were found in one sample sequenced in a study of blood T cell repertoires in COVID-19. Here immunoSEQ multiplex PCR was the method, and the copy in TCRdb shows in-frame clones only, minus some. The profile shows 26,000 or so clones, around 92% of them singletons. The sample consisted of peripheral blood. These receptors all stem from a human donor in a cohort sampled during active COVID-19.

The rearrangement uses TRBV7-6 and TRBJ1-1, with D possibly being TRBD1 (5 bases). V lost 0 bases to trimming and J lost 1 base, with 6 bases between them. The CDR3 length is 14 residues. Germline CDR1 reads SGHVS; CDR2 reads FNYEAQ. Here the CDR3 reads CASSLARGNTEAFF. The CDR3 bases are TGTGCCAGCAGCTTAGCTAGGGGGAACACTGAAGCTTTCTTT.

The gene calls are TRBV7-9 and TRBJ1-5, with TRBD1 matching over 8 bases. This CDR3 spans 14 amino acids. After removal of 5 bases from V and 4 bases from J, the junction contained 4 bases not matched to a gene. The germline V gene has CDR1 SEHNR and CDR2 FQNEAQ (reference sequence). The CDR3 DNA sequence: TGTGCCAGCAGCCGGACAGGGTCTAATCAGCCCCAGCATTTT. It yields the protein CASSRTGSNQPQHF.

The chain uses TRBV19 and TRBJ1-1, with D maybe TRBD1 (6 bases). Per the germline V gene, CDR1 is LNHDA and CDR2 is SQIVND (reference sequence). V was shortened by 6 bases and J by 0 bases, with 11 bases between the two germline ends. The CDR3 runs to 14 residues. CDR3 DNA sequence: TGTGCCAGTAGACCGACAGGTCTGAACACTGAAGCTTTCTTT. Amino acids: CASRPTGLNTEAFF.

V gene TRBV19 combines with J gene TRBJ2-6; 7 positions match TRBD1. The V segment lost 1 base and the J segment 12 bases; nucleotides outside the gene matches: 6. This CDR3 contains 14 residues. CDR1 is LNHDA, CDR2 SQIVND, per germline (reference sequence). The CDR3 loop reads CASSIGQGVVVLTF. CDR3 DNA: TGTGCCAGTAGTATAGGACAGGGTGTAGTCGTCCTGACTTTC.

The rearrangement uses TRBV5-6 and TRBJ1-2; TRBD1 matches at 8 bases. This CDR3 comprises 13 residues. CDR1 and CDR2 (germline): SGHDT, YYEEEE. The trim removed 3 bases at V and 8 bases at J, leaving 6 bases unmatched. CDR3 amino acids: CASSSPTGEGYTF. CDR3 DNA sequence: TGTGCCAGCAGCTCCCCGACAGGGGAAGGCTACACCTTC.

This clone has only a few counts. The chain couples TRBV28 to TRBJ1-6; D is ambiguous. V lost 1 base to trimming and J lost 9 bases, with 19 bases between them. The CDR3 is 17 amino acids. CDR1 is MDHEN, CDR2 SYDVKM, per germline. CDR3 DNA: TGTGCCAGCAGTTTATATTCCGGAGGGCGGAGGATTTCACCCCTCCACTTT. It specifies CASSLYSGGRRISPLHF.

Comment on this clone: At one boundary the junction diverges from the germline segment, which might be a read error. The rearrangement links TRBV15 to TRBJ2-2; the D gene is possibly TRBD1 (5 bases). The V gene's germline CDR1 is LNHNV and CDR2 YYDKDF (reference sequence). This CDR3 is built from 16 residues. The CDR3 protein is CATSGDRTPNTGELFF. DNA for the CDR3: TGTGCCACCAGCGGAGACAGAACCCCGAACACCGGGGAGCTGTTTTTT.

The CDR3 DNA follows: TGTGCCACCAGCAGAGATATCGGGGGAACTGAAGCTTTCTTT. It codes for CATSRDIGGTEAFF. The chain employs TRBV15 and TRBJ1-1, with D possibly matching TRBD1 (5 bases). CDR3 length: 14 residues. Per germline, CDR1 LNHNV and CDR2 YYDKDF (reference sequence). V was clipped by 0 bases and J by 5 bases, with 10 bases between them.

Concerning this clone itself: At one of its ends the junction is not consistent with the germline gene, which may arise from a read error. The chain uses TRBV19 and TRBJ2-3; the match to TRBD2 covers 7 bases. This CDR3 spans 14 amino acids. Germline loops: CDR1 LNHDA, CDR2 SQIVND (reference sequence). In DNA, the CDR3 is TGTGCCAGTACGAAAATAGCGGGCACGGATACGCAGTATTTT. Its translation is CASTKIAGTDTQYF.

This chain uses TRBV15 with TRBJ2-5; 9 nucleotides match TRBD1. Germline V gene lookup returns CDR1 LNHNV and CDR2 YYDKDF (reference sequence). CDR3 length: 15 amino acids. V shed 5 bases, J shed 2 bases, and the junction held 6 bases outside the gene matches. The CDR3 sequence is CATSGPGQGQETQYF. In DNA, the CDR3 is TGTGCCACCAGCGGACCGGGACAGGGACAAGAGACCCAGTACTTC.

The chain links TRBV5-5 to TRBJ2-2; possibly TRBD1 for D (5 bases). Germline CDR1 and CDR2: SGHKS and YYEKEE (reference sequence). CDR3 size: 16 residues. V dropped 0 bases and J dropped 1 base, with 10 bases sitting between them. The CDR3 protein is CASSLEGQGNTGELFF. CDR3 coding DNA: TGTGCCAGCAGCTTGGAGGGGCAGGGGAACACCGGGGAGCTGTTTTTT.

The chain recombines TRBV6-1 with TRBJ2-3, with 8 bases lining up with TRBD2. The CDR3 length is 16 residues. Germline lookup yields CDR1 MNHNS and CDR2 SASEGT. J gave up 11 bases and V 1 base, and 14 bases lay outside the gene matches. The DNA for the CDR3 is TGTGCCAGCAGTGAAGTATGGCGGGGGGCCGAAAGTAGGCAGTATTTT. Amino acid sequence: CASSEVWRGAESRQYF.

This chain uses TRBV28 with TRBJ1-2; tentatively, D is TRBD1 (5 bases). Germline CDR1 MDHEN, CDR2 SYDVKM. Trimming took 3 bases from V and 0 from J, leaving 20 bases between them. This CDR3 has 18 amino acids. Here the CDR3 reads CASSFPGGELTTNYGYTF. CDR3 DNA: TGTGCCAGCAGTTTCCCCGGAGGGGAACTGACGACTAACTATGGCTACACCTTC.

This chain connects TRBV2 to TRBJ2-1; D possibly corresponds to TRBD2 (7 bases). Deletions cut 10 bases from V and 5 bases from J, with 18 bases between. The CDR3 sequence is 14 residues long. Per germline, CDR1 SNHLY and CDR2 FYNNEI. CDR3 nucleotide sequence: TGTGCCACCGAAAAAGGGGGGGCCGACAATGAGCAGTTCTTC. Translation: CATEKGGADNEQFF.